In this sample, the clone carrying this TCR beta chain turned up a few times. The antigen is undetermined. The sample comes from a study of T-cell reconstitution after alpha-beta-depleted transplantation in children. A library of TCRbeta sequences, prepared with unique molecular identifiers, was generated. TCRdb called the PCR reads again in MiXCR, with one record for every CDR3 protein. The table records approximately 1,000,000 distinct CDR3 sequences, around 30% of them present only once. The CDR3 loop spans 15 amino acids. In germline, CDR1 is SGHKS, CDR2 YYEKEE (reference sequence). V shed 1 base and J shed 4 bases, with 12 bases lying between them. Findings of the study overall: The authors attributed T-cell counts and diversity one year after transplant mostly to newly produced T cells. Elevated TCRbeta diversity at day 60 was traced, in some patients, to surviving recipient T cells and thymic progenitors.

The clonotype was recovered from a boy younger than two who had a stem cell transplant for SCID, so the T cells may come from the graft donor. The sample consisted of PBMCs, mostly from graft donor cells, taken 360 days after TCRalphabeta/CD19-depleted stem cell transplant. This chain links TRBV5-5 with TRBJ2-1; D is unresolved. DNA for the CDR3: TGTGCCAGCAGCTTGTCCCCATACGGTTACAATGAGCAGTTCTTC. Translating gives CASSLSPYGYNEQFF. Together with reference TRBV5-5 and TRBJ2-1, the CDR3 gives the full variable domain: DAGVTQSPTHLIKTRGQQVTLRCSPISGHKSVSWYQQVLGQGPQFIFQYYEKEERGRGNFPDRFSARQFPNYSSELNVNALLLGDSALYLCASSLSPYGYNEQFFGPGTRLTVL.